Below, 24 T cell receptor beta chains from the same sample are listed, as sequenced in a study of T-cell reconstitution after alpha-beta-depleted transplantation in children. The library targeted TCRbeta and was prepared with unique molecular identifiers. TCRdb redid the calling of the PCR reads with MiXCR, one entry per CDR3 protein. The sample holds roughly 350,000 distinct CDR3 sequences, around 15% seen once. This sample comprised PBMCs, mostly from graft donor cells, obtained 360 days after TCRalphabeta/CD19-depleted stem cell transplant. These receptors all stem from a male patient aged 2-15 years who had a stem cell transplant for acute lymphoblastic leukemia, so the T cells may come from the graft donor.

Many counts were recorded for this clonotype. This chain links TRBV20-1 with TRBJ2-1, with 7 bases lining up with TRBD2. The CDR3 covers 13 residues. Trimming took 1 base from V and 5 from J; bases not matched to a gene: 2. Germline V gene sequence: CDR1 DFQATT, CDR2 SNEGSKA (reference sequence). CDR3 DNA: TGCAGTGCTAGAGGGCTAGCGGACAATGAGCAGTTCTTC. This encodes CSARGLADNEQFF.

This sequence joins TRBV19 and TRBJ2-7; a weak D match, TRBD2 (6 bases). The germline V and J ends were trimmed by 1 base and 2 bases, with 15 bases remaining between them. Germline-derived CDR1 and CDR2 are LNHDA and SQIVND (reference sequence). CDR3 length: 16 residues. In DNA, the CDR3 is TGTGCCAGTAGTATAGGACCCCGACTAGGGGCCTACGAGCAGTACTTC. Amino acid sequence: CASSIGPRLGAYEQYF.

This clonotype was seen at least ten times. The chain is built from TRBV11-2 and TRBJ2-7; D could derive from TRBD1 or TRBD2 (5 bases each). Per the germline V gene, CDR1 is SGHAT and CDR2 is FQNNGV. Trimming took 5 bases from V and 2 from J, leaving 13 bases between them. CDR3 size: 14 residues. CDR3 in amino acids: CASSQPGRPYEQYF. The CDR3 region has the DNA TGTGCCAGCAGCCAACCGGGACGTCCCTACGAGCAGTACTTC.

This clonotype was seen ten or more times. The chain recombines TRBV12-3 or TRBV12-4 with TRBJ1-1; 8 bases map to TRBD1. This CDR3 is built from 15 residues. After removal of 3 bases from V and 10 bases from J, the junction contained 13 bases not matched to a gene. The DNA of the CDR3 is TGTGCCAGCAGTTTTCGCAACCTCGGACAGGGAAGAGCTTTCTTT. It is translated as CASSFRNLGQGRAFF.

V is TRBV20-1 and J is TRBJ1-1; 7 bases align to TRBD1. The CDR3 loop spans 15 amino acids. Trimming took 3 bases from V and 0 from J; bases not matched to a gene: 7. The germline V gene has CDR1 DFQATT and CDR2 SNEGSKA (reference sequence). The CDR3 bases are TGCAGTGCTAGGCCCCACACAGGGGTGAACACTGAAGCTTTCTTT. It is translated as CSARPHTGVNTEAFF.

V gene TRBV12-3 or TRBV12-4 combines with J gene TRBJ2-7, with 7 bases lining up with TRBD2. J lost 6 bases, V lost 6 bases, and 11 bases had no gene match. The CDR3 has 14 residues. CDR3 protein: CASRPGLGRGEQYF. The CDR3 nucleotides read TGTGCCAGCAGGCCAGGTTTGGGGAGGGGCGAGCAGTACTTC.

The chain carries TRBV9 and TRBJ2-7; 7 bases align to TRBD1. Trimming removed 4 bases from V and 4 bases from J; junction bases left unmatched: 11. The CDR3 is 15 residues long. CDR1 is SGDLS and CDR2 is YYNGEE in the germline V gene. CDR3 DNA sequence: TGTGCCAGCAGCACCCGGACAGGTGCTATGTACGAGCAGTACTTC. This translates into CASSTRTGAMYEQYF.

V gene TRBV5-8 combines with J gene TRBJ1-4, with a weak D call TRBD1 (5 bases). The germline V gene encodes CDR1 SGHTS and CDR2 YDEGEE. V was clipped by 4 bases and J by 3 bases, with 13 bases between them. The CDR3 loop spans 15 amino acids. The DNA for the CDR3 is TGTGCCAGCAGCGGGGGAGAGAGTGCTAATGAAAAACTGTTTTTT. Translating it yields CASSGGESANEKLFF.

This clonotype was recorded a few times. The chain is built from TRBV10-3 and TRBJ2-3; tentatively, D is TRBD1 or TRBD2 (6 bases each). Germline loops: CDR1 ENHRY, CDR2 SYGVKD. Deletions cut 11 bases from V and 2 bases from J, with 17 bases between. The CDR3 is made up of 14 amino acids. CDR3 bases: TGTGCCTCCGGGGGCACGGGGGACACAGATACGCAGTATTTT. Translation gives CASGGTGDTDTQYF.

The chain has TRBV7-6 and TRBJ2-7, with 10 bases lining up with TRBD2. The germline gives CDR1 SGHVS, CDR2 FNYEAQ. The CDR3 length is 16 residues. V gave up 0 bases and J gave up 5 bases; unmatched junction bases: 7. CDR3 nucleotide sequence: TGTGCCAGCAGCTTAGCGGGGGGGACTAGCGACGACGAGCAGTACTTC. As protein: CASSLAGGTSDDEQYF.

V and J are TRBV19 and TRBJ1-5, with D hard to call. The CDR3 is 15 residues long. CDR1 is LNHDA, CDR2 SQIVND, per germline (reference sequence). V lost 4 bases and J 3 bases, leaving 13 bases between the germline ends. This CDR3 is CASSSGRRDNQPQHF. The DNA for the CDR3 is TGTGCCAGTAGTAGTGGCAGGAGAGACAATCAGCCCCAGCATTTT.

This clonotype was counted only a few times. V usage is TRBV4-3 and J usage is TRBJ2-7, with 7 nucleotides matching TRBD1. V lost 4 bases and J lost 3; bases outside the gene matches: 9. The germline CDR1 and CDR2 sequences are LGHNA and YSLEER. CDR3 length: 15 residues. CDR3 protein: CASSPAGGDYYEQYF. For the CDR3, the DNA is TGCGCCAGCAGCCCCGCAGGGGGTGATTACTACGAGCAGTACTTC.

The V call is TRBV24-1, the J call TRBJ2-1, with 7 bases aligning to TRBD2. Germline lookup yields CDR1 KGHDR and CDR2 SFDVKD. The CDR3 totals 16 residues. V dropped 0 bases and J dropped 12; count of bases not matched to a gene: 13. This CDR3 reads CATSDLAGVGLPGQFF. CDR3 in DNA: TGTGCCACCAGTGATTTGGCGGGAGTCGGCCTGCCAGGGCAGTTCTTC.

The chain uses TRBV20-1 and TRBJ2-3; tentatively, D is TRBD2 (6 bases). In germline, CDR1 is DFQATT, CDR2 SNEGSKA (reference sequence). This CDR3 region has 14 residues. Trimming took off 6 bases at V and 4 bases at J, with 17 bases between the two ends. CDR3 sequence: CSALSGYFADTQYF. DNA for the CDR3: TGCAGTGCCCTTAGCGGATACTTCGCAGATACGCAGTATTTT.

The V and J genes are TRBV4-3 and TRBJ1-2; TRBD1 matches at 10 bases. Germline V gene sequence: CDR1 LGHNA, CDR2 YSLEER. The CDR3 consists of 14 residues. With V trimmed by 3 bases and J by 4 bases, 2 bases remained unmatched. The CDR3 loop is CASSQRTGGYGYTF. The CDR3 nucleotides read TGCGCCAGCAGCCAGCGGACAGGGGGCTATGGCTACACCTTC.

This clonotype was detected only a few times. V usage is TRBV10-2 and J usage is TRBJ1-6; 7 nucleotides match TRBD1. Germline CDR1 and CDR2: WSHSY and SAAADI. Trimming cost V 2 bases and J 0 bases; bases outside gene matches: 10. This CDR3 is built from 19 residues. CDR3: CASSEHDRVLNSYNSPLHF. CDR3 coding DNA: TGCGCCAGCAGTGAGCACGACAGGGTCCTTAACTCCTATAATTCACCCCTCCACTTT.

This clonotype was picked up a small number of times. This chain uses TRBV12-3 or TRBV12-4 with TRBJ2-5, with TRBD1 matching 11 bases. J was trimmed by 5 bases and V by 5 bases; bases with no gene match: 7. The CDR3 runs to 15 residues. The CDR3 loop is CASSPGTGGVETQYF. CDR3 bases: TGTGCCAGCAGTCCTGGGACAGGGGGTGTCGAGACCCAGTACTTC.

This rearrangement joins TRBV18 to TRBJ1-2, with 7 bases fitting TRBD1. The germline gives CDR1 KGHSH, CDR2 LQKENI. The CDR3 contains 15 residues. The V gene end was trimmed by 0 bases and the J gene end by 4 bases; junction bases not matched to a gene: 5. The CDR3 here is CASSPPGGSRYGYTF. In DNA form, the CDR3 reads TGTGCCAGCTCACCACCAGGGGGCTCTCGCTATGGCTACACCTTC.

This clonotype was detected many times. The chain couples TRBV10-3 to TRBJ1-2, with unresolved D. The CDR3 has 14 residues. Germline lookup yields CDR1 ENHRY and CDR2 SYGVKD. V was cut by 4 bases and J by 4 bases, with 13 bases left in between. DNA for the CDR3: TGTGCCATCAGTGGAGGCGTCGGATCCTATGGCTACACCTTC. This sequence encodes CAISGGVGSYGYTF.

This chain links TRBV12-3 or TRBV12-4 with TRBJ1-1; D is unresolved. The V end was cut by 5 bases, the J end by 8 bases, with 9 bases between. This CDR3 region has 11 residues. The CDR3 is CASSVATEAFF. CDR3 DNA: TGTGCCAGCAGTGTTGCTACCGAAGCTTTCTTT.

This clonotype was counted at least ten times. The chain recombines TRBV28 with TRBJ1-1; D unclear. CDR3 length: 11 amino acids. CDR1 MDHEN and CDR2 SYDVKM come from the germline V gene. V was trimmed by 0 bases and J by 5 bases, leaving 1 base between them. This CDR3 is CASSLWTEAFF. Here the CDR3 DNA reads TGTGCCAGCAGTTTATGGACTGAAGCTTTCTTT.

This chain links TRBV4-1 with TRBJ2-3, with D unresolved. CDR1 and CDR2 (germline): MGHRA, YSYEKL. The ends were cut back, 0 bases at V and 2 bases at J, with 18 bases in the middle. The CDR3 covers 18 residues. CDR3 sequence (DNA): TGCGCCAGCAGCCAAGATGGACCAGCCACCCGAATCACAGATACGCAGTATTTT. Amino acid sequence: CASSQDGPATRITDTQYF.

This clonotype was counted between two and nine times. This rearrangement joins TRBV12-3 or TRBV12-4 to TRBJ2-1; D perhaps matches TRBD2 (6 bases). This CDR3 contains 14 residues. V lost 6 bases, J lost 2 bases, and 11 bases lay in between. This chain's CDR3 is CASRAGGAYNEQFF. The CDR3 region has the DNA TGTGCCAGCAGGGCCGGCGGGGCCTACAATGAGCAGTTCTTC.

This clonotype was seen ten or more times. The V and J genes are TRBV4-3 and TRBJ2-1; D gene uncertain. CDR3 length equals 16 residues. V was pared by 0 bases and J by 1 base, with 10 bases between. CDR1 and CDR2 (germline): LGHNA, YSLEER. The CDR3 here is CASSQDARPSYNEQFF. CDR3 coding DNA: TGCGCCAGCAGCCAAGACGCGCGACCTTCCTACAATGAGCAGTTCTTC.